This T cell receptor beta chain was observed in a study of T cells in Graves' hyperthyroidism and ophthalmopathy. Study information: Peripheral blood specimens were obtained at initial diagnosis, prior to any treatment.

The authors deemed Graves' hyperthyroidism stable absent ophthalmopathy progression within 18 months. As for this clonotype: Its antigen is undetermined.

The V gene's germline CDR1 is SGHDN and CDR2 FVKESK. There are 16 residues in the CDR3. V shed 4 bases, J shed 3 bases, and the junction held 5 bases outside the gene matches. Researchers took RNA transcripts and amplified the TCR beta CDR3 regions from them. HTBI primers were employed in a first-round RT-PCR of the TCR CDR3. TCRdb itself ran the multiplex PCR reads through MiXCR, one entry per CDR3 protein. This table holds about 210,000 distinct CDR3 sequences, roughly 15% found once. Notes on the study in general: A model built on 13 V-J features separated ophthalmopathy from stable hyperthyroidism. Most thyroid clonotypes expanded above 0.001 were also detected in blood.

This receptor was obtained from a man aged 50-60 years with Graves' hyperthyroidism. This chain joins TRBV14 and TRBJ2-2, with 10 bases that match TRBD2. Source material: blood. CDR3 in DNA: TGTGCCAGCAGCCGCCTAGCGGGAGACGACACCGGGGAGCTGTTTTTT. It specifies CASSRLAGDDTGELFF.